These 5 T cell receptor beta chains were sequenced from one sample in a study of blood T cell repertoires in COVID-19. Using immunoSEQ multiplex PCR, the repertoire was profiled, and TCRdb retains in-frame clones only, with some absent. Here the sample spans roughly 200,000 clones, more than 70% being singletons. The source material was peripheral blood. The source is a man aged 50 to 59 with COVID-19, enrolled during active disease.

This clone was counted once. The CDR3 DNA sequence: TGTGCCAGCAGGGCCCGACAGGGGGCCATGAACACTGAAGCTTTCTTT. This encodes CASRARQGAMNTEAFF. The gene calls are TRBV2 and TRBJ1-1; TRBD1 aligns across 10 bases. Per germline, CDR1 SNHLY and CDR2 FYNNEI. Losses at the gene ends were 6 bases for V and 0 bases for J; bases not matched to a gene: 7. The CDR3 has 16 amino acids.

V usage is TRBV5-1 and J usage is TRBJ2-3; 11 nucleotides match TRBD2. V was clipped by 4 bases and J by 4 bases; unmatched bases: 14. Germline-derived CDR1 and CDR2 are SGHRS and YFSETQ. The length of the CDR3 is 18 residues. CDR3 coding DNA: TGCGCCAGCAGCCTTGAGGGGCGCCTAGCGGGGGGTTCAGATACGCAGTATTTT. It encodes CASSLEGRLAGGSDTQYF. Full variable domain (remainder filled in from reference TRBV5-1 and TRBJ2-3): KAGVTQTPRYLIKTRGQQVTLSCSPISGHRSVSWYQQTPGQGLQFLFEYFSETQRNKGNFPGRFSGRQFSNSRSEMNVSTLELGDSALYLCASSLEGRLAGGSDTQYFGPGTRLTVL.

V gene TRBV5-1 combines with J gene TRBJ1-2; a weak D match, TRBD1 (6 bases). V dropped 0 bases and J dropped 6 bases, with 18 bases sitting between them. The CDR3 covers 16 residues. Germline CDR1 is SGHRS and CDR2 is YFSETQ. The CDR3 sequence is CASSLDTGAGENGYTF. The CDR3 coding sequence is TGCGCCAGCAGCTTGGATACCGGGGCAGGGGAAAATGGCTACACCTTC.

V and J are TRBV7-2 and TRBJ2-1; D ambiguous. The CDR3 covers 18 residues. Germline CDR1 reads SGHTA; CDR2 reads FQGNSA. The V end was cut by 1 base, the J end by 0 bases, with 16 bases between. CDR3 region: CASSLERLPLSSYNEQFF. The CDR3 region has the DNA TGTGCCAGCAGCTTAGAGCGACTTCCATTAAGCTCCTACAATGAGCAGTTCTTC.

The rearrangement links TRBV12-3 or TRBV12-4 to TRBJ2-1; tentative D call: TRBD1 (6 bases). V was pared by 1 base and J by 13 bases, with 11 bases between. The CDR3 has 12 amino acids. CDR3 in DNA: TGTGCCAGCAGTTTAGGGGCACAGGGTCAGTTCTTC. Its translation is CASSLGAQGQFF.